These T cell receptor beta chains were read from a single sample in a study of shared clonotypes between healthy human individuals. TCRdb's table, derived via immunoSEQ multiplex PCR, lists solely in-frame clones and lacks some. The sample shows about 2.4 million clones, 93% of them seen only once. Sequenced sample: naive CD4+ T cells from PBMCs. All receptors come from a man younger than 35 in good health. Some clones in this sample may be carry-over from other donors' samples. Each CDR3 is given with its conserved first and last residue. The D gene is left open where the match is weak. Expanded clones are given a class, and other clones once, few, many or no size at all.

D gene	V gene	J gene	clone size	CDR3 protein	CDR3 DNA
-	TRBV9	TRBJ1-5	-	CASSASVLWPQHF	TGTGCCAGCAGCGCGTCCGTCCTATGGCCCCAGCATTTT
-	TRBV6-1	TRBJ2-6	-	CASSERGAGANVLTF	TGTGCCAGCAGTGAAAGGGGGGCTGGGGCCAACGTCCTGACTTTC
-	TRBV7-2	TRBJ2-7	-	CASSPMEAVREQYF	TGTGCCAGCAGCCCAATGGAGGCGGTCCGTGAGCAGTACTTC
-	TRBV16	TRBJ1-2	-	CASSQQPENYGYTF	TGTGCCAGCAGCCAACAGCCAGAGAACTATGGCTACACCTTC
-	TRBV10-3	TRBJ1-5	-	CAISPRSLLNNQPQHF	TGTGCCATCAGCCCCAGATCTCTATTAAACAATCAGCCCCAGCATTTT
-	TRBV7-8	TRBJ1-2	once	CASSVQPPYGYTF	TGTGCCAGCAGCGTCCAACCTCCCTATGGCTACACCTTC
-	TRBV19	TRBJ2-4	-	CASSMGTRKNIQYF	TGTGCCAGTAGTATGGGGACAAGGAAAAACATTCAGTACTTC
-	TRBV7-8	TRBJ2-7	-	CASNGEQYF	TGTGCCAGCAACGGGGAGCAGTACTTC
TRBD1	TRBV6-6	TRBJ1-3	once	CASSYYRQGSRNTIYF	TGTGCCAGCAGTTACTACAGACAGGGTTCAAGAAACACCATATATTTT
TRBD2	TRBV4-1	TRBJ2-7	-	CASSQDAGGNEQYF	TGCGCCAGCAGCCAAGACGCGGGAGGGAACGAGCAGTACTTC
-	TRBV5-5	TRBJ1-5	-	CASSRATDNQPQHF	TGTGCCAGCAGCCGCGCTACAGATAATCAGCCCCAGCATTTT